Shown below are 14 T cell receptor beta chains from a single sample sequenced in a study of CD8 T cells in ankylosing spondylitis. From the 5' RACE reads, TCRdb called clonotypes with MiXCR, one entry per CDR3 protein. The sample carries 25,000 to 35,000 distinct CDR3 sequences, 11% to 15% recorded once. The sample consisted of blood. These receptors were obtained from a male donor with ankylosing spondylitis or in good health (not recorded which).

This clonotype was counted only a few times. The rearrangement joins TRBV20-1 to TRBJ1-4; a weak D match, TRBD1 (5 bases). Germline assignment: CDR1 DFQATT and CDR2 SNEGSKA (reference sequence). The CDR3 has 13 residues. Trimming left V 3 bases short and J 8 bases short, with 13 bases between. CDR3 nucleotide sequence: TGCAGTGCTAGCGGCAGGGCTTACGAAAAACTGTTTTTT. Translation gives CSASGRAYEKLFF.

This clonotype came up a few times. The chain employs TRBV13 and TRBJ2-3, with 10 bases aligning to TRBD1. The CDR3 totals 15 residues. The ends lost 5 bases at V and 2 bases at J; junction bases unmatched: 4. Per the germline V gene, CDR1 is PRHDT and CDR2 is FYEKMQ (reference sequence). DNA of the CDR3: TGTGCCAGCAGCCCCGGGACAGGGGTCACAGATACGCAGTATTTT. This gives the protein CASSPGTGVTDTQYF.

The chain employs TRBV7-2 and TRBJ2-3, with 7 bases lining up with TRBD1. Losses at the gene ends were 6 bases for V and 3 bases for J; bases not matched to a gene: 9. Germline V gives CDR1 SGHTA, CDR2 FQGNSA. The CDR3 sequence is 15 residues long. The CDR3 region is CASRRQGGSTDTQYF. CDR3 in DNA: TGTGCCAGCAGGAGACAGGGTGGGTCGACAGATACGCAGTATTTT.

The genes are TRBV11-2 and TRBJ2-3; the match to TRBD2 covers 10 bases. Looked up from germline, CDR1 is SGHAT and CDR2 is FQNNGV. J lost 0 bases, V lost 2 bases, and 5 bases had no gene match. CDR3 length: 17 amino acids. In DNA, the CDR3 is TGTGCCAGCAGCTTAAGTAGCGGGGGGCGAAGCACAGATACGCAGTATTTT. This translates into CASSLSSGGRSTDTQYF.

CDR3 nucleotides: TGCGCCAGCAGCCCCAACAGGGGGCGGCTCACCGGGGAGCTGTTTTTT. It specifies CASSPNRGRLTGELFF. V is TRBV5-1 and J is TRBJ2-2; 9 bases map to TRBD1. This CDR3 comprises 16 residues. CDR1 is SGHRS, CDR2 YFSETQ, per germline. After removal of 4 bases from V and 4 bases from J, the junction contained 8 bases not matched to a gene.

A few counts support this clonotype. This chain links TRBV7-2 with TRBJ2-1; either TRBD1 or TRBD2 may fit D (5 bases each). V was clipped by 2 bases and J by 2 bases, with 10 bases between them. CDR1 and CDR2 (germline): SGHTA, FQGNSA. The CDR3 is made up of 15 amino acids. The CDR3 DNA reads as TGTGCCAGCAGCTTACCGCAGGGACCCTACAATGAGCAGTTCTTC. Translated, it gives CASSLPQGPYNEQFF.

In its sample, this clonotype was seen many times. The chain uses TRBV20-1 and TRBJ1-3; D remains unclear. Germline lookup yields CDR1 DFQATT and CDR2 SNEGSKA (reference sequence). Trimming cost V 1 base and J 3 bases, with 7 bases left between them. The CDR3 covers 13 residues. The CDR3 coding sequence is TGCAGTGCTAGAGGGGTCGTTGGAAACACCATATATTTT. Translation gives CSARGVVGNTIYF.

In its sample, this clonotype was seen a few times. The CDR3 DNA is TGCAGCGCTGAGGGGCAAGATGAAAAACTGTTTTTT. This translates into CSAEGQDEKLFF. The chain carries TRBV29-1 and TRBJ1-4; TRBD1 is a possible D gene (5 bases). Trimming stripped 7 bases from V and 6 bases from J, with 12 bases between. The CDR3 covers 12 residues. The germline V gene has CDR1 SQVTM and CDR2 ANQGSEA.

This clonotype was picked up a small number of times. This chain links TRBV28 with TRBJ2-5; perhaps TRBD1 as D (6 bases). This CDR3 region has 14 residues. Germline loops: CDR1 MDHEN, CDR2 SYDVKM. Trimming shortened V by 4 bases and J by 5 bases, and 14 bases separated the two germline ends. CDR3 protein: CASSSQGQRETQYF. In DNA form, the CDR3 reads TGTGCCAGCAGTTCTCAGGGGCAGAGGGAGACCCAGTACTTC.

V and J are TRBV3-1 and TRBJ1-1; D not certain. This CDR3 contains 14 residues. From germline, CDR1 is LGHDT and CDR2 YNNKEL (reference sequence). Trimming stripped 1 base from V and 4 bases from J, with 10 bases between. CDR3 nucleotide sequence: TGTGCCAGCAGCCAAGTAGGGTTTGGCACTGAAGCTTTCTTT. This codes for CASSQVGFGTEAFF.

This clonotype was counted only a few times. This chain uses TRBV7-3 with TRBJ2-2; the match to TRBD1 covers 9 bases. The V gene end was trimmed by 1 base and the J gene end by 5 bases; junction bases not matched to a gene: 8. Germline-derived CDR1 and CDR2 are SGHTA and FQGTGA. The CDR3 has 17 amino acids. This CDR3 is CASSLIHGTGRTGELFF. CDR3 coding DNA: TGTGCCAGCAGCTTAATACACGGGACAGGGAGGACCGGGGAGCTGTTTTTT. The full variable domain, with the rest looked up from reference TRBV7-3 and TRBJ2-2, is GAGVSQTPSNKVTEKGKYVELRCDPISGHTALYWYRQSLGQGPEFLIYFQGTGAADDSGLPNDRFFAVRPEGSVSTLKIQRTERGDSAVYLCASSLIHGTGRTGELFFGEGSRLTVL.

This rearrangement joins TRBV3-1 to TRBJ1-1; the match to TRBD1 covers 7 bases. The germline V gene has CDR1 LGHDT and CDR2 YNNKEL (reference sequence). CDR3 length equals 12 residues. The trim removed 8 bases at V and 7 bases at J, leaving 7 bases unmatched. CDR3 sequence: CASADRAFEAFF. CDR3 nucleotide sequence: TGTGCCAGCGCCGACAGGGCCTTTGAAGCTTTCTTT.

The rearrangement links TRBV7-9 to TRBJ2-1; maybe TRBD1 (5 bases). The CDR3 length is 13 residues. Trimming shortened V by 7 bases and J by 16 bases, and 23 bases separated the two germline ends. The germline gives CDR1 SEHNR, CDR2 FQNEAQ (reference sequence). The CDR3 region has the DNA TGTGCCAGCACCCCGTATATTTCTGACAGCCAATTCTTC. It specifies CASTPYISDSQFF.

This rearrangement joins TRBV13 to TRBJ2-6; D call uncertain. Germline V gene data show CDR1 as PRHDT and CDR2 as FYEKMQ (reference sequence). This CDR3 is built from 13 residues. Deletions cut 5 bases from V and 4 bases from J, with 6 bases between. For the CDR3, the DNA is TGTGCCAGCAGCATCAGGGGGGCCAACGTCCTGACTTTC. Protein sequence: CASSIRGANVLTF. Using reference TRBV13 and TRBJ2-6 for the parts outside the CDR3, the full variable domain is AAGVIQSPRHLIKEKRETATLKCYPIPRHDTVYWYQQGPGQDPQFLISFYEKMQSDKGSIPDRFSAQQFSDYHSELNMSSLELGDSALYFCASSIRGANVLTFGAGSRLTVL.